The next 6 T cell receptor beta chains were all read from a single sample in a study of blood T cell repertoires in COVID-19 (dated by TCRdb to the early 2020s). The method behind the library was the immunoSEQ multiplex PCR assay. The table comes from immuneACCESS by way of TCRdb, which keeps in-frame sequences with V and J called. Part of the clones is missing from these tables; in studies checked, under half for an unresolved V gene and the rest for unknown reasons. Within this sample are 150,000 or so clones, with around four fifths of them counted one time only. The top ten constitute about 3% of the sample. The sample consisted of peripheral blood. The receptors were gathered from a middle-aged woman with active or convalescent COVID-19.

V is TRBV18 and J is TRBJ2-2, with a possible D match to TRBD2 (6 bases). The germline V gene has CDR1 KGHSH and CDR2 LQKENI. Trimming took off 3 bases at V and 5 bases at J, with 19 bases between the two ends. The CDR3 runs 17 residues. The CDR3: CASSPRSGTVMTGELFF. CDR3 bases: TGTGCCAGCTCACCCAGATCCGGGACTGTGATGACCGGGGAGCTGTTTTTT.

This clone was recorded at least ten times. V usage is TRBV5-1 and J usage is TRBJ1-1; D is ambiguous. The CDR3 contains 13 residues. CDR1 is SGHRS, CDR2 YFSETQ, per germline. Trimming pared 7 bases from V and 7 bases from J, leaving 17 bases between. The CDR3 DNA follows: TGCGCCAGCTGCTACGAGGGAACGGGTGAAGCTTTCTTT. Translated, it gives CASCYEGTGEAFF.

This chain connects TRBV5-5 to TRBJ2-3; D call uncertain. This CDR3 comprises 15 residues. Per germline, CDR1 SGHKS and CDR2 YYEKEE (reference sequence). V was clipped by 0 bases and J by 0 bases, with 8 bases between them. The CDR3 here is CASSLVGTSTDTQYF. The CDR3, as DNA: TGTGCCAGCAGCTTGGTGGGCACTAGCACAGATACGCAGTATTTT. Full variable domain (rest looked up from reference TRBV5-5 and TRBJ2-3): DAGVTQSPTHLIKTRGQQVTLRCSPISGHKSVSWYQQVLGQGPQFIFQYYEKEERGRGNFPDRFSARQFPNYSSELNVNALLLGDSALYLCASSLVGTSTDTQYFGPGTRLTVL.

J is TRBJ1-1 and V is TRBV15; a weak D match, TRBD1 (5 bases). The V gene lost 0 bases and the J gene lost 5 bases, with 16 bases spanning the gap. This CDR3 has 16 amino acids. The germline V gene encodes CDR1 LNHNV and CDR2 YYDKDF (reference sequence). CDR3 loop: CATSRESGGVGTEAFF. CDR3 coding DNA: TGTGCCACCAGCAGAGAATCGGGGGGAGTGGGAACTGAAGCTTTCTTT.

In DNA, the CDR3 is TGTGCCAGTAGTATTGAGAGTTGGGAGCCGATAGGTGAGCAGTTCTTC. Translated, it gives CASSIESWEPIGEQFF. This chain connects TRBV19 to TRBJ2-1, with TRBD2 as a possible D gene (5 bases). Looked up from germline, CDR1 is LNHDA and CDR2 is SQIVND (reference sequence). Deletions cut 3 bases from V and 9 bases from J, with 21 bases between. CDR3 size: 16 residues.

V is TRBV28 and J is TRBJ1-1, with 12 bases identical to TRBD1. Looked up from germline, CDR1 is MDHEN and CDR2 is SYDVKM. The CDR3 totals 15 residues. Trimming took 6 bases from V and 5 from J; bases not matched to a gene: 7. The CDR3 reads CASRRDRGRRTEAFF. DNA for the CDR3: TGTGCCAGCAGGCGGGACAGGGGGCGGCGAACTGAAGCTTTCTTT.